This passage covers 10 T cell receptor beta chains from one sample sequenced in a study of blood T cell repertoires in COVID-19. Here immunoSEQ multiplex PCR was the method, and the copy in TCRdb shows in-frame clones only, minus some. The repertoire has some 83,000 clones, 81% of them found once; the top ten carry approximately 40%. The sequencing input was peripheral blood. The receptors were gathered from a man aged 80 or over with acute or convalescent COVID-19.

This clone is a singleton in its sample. CDR3 sequence (DNA): TGTGCCAGTAGTATAGCGGGGTATAGTGGGGCCAACGTCCTGACTTTC. Amino acids: CASSIAGYSGANVLTF. The chain has TRBV19 and TRBJ2-6; a weak D match, TRBD2 (5 bases). V was pared by 1 base and J by 3 bases, with 10 bases between. Germline V gives CDR1 LNHDA, CDR2 SQIVND (reference sequence). The CDR3 extends over 16 amino acids.

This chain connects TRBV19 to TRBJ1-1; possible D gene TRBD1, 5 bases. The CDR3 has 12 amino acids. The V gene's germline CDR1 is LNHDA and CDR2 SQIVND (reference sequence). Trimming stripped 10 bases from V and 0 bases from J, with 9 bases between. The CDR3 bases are TGTGCCACCCGGGGGTTGAACACTGAAGCTTTCTTT. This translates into CATRGLNTEAFF.

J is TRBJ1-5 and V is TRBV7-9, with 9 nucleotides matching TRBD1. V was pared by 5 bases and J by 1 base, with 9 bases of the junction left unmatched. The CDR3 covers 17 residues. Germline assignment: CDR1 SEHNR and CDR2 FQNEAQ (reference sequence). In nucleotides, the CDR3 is TGTGCCAGCAGCGGAGACAGGGGGGCTGACAGCAATCAGCCCCAGCATTTT. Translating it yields CASSGDRGADSNQPQHF.

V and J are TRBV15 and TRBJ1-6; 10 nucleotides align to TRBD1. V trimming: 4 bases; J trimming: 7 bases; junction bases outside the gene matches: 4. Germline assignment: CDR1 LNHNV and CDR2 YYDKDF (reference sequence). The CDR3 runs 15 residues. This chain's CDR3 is CATSKWTGGNSPLHF. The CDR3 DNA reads TGTGCCACCAGCAAATGGACAGGGGGGAATTCACCCCTCCACTTT.

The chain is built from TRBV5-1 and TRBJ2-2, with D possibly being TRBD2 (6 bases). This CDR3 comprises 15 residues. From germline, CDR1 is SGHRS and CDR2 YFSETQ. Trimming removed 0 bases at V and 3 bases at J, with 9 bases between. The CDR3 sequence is CASSLAGADTGELFF. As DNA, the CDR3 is TGCGCCAGCAGCTTGGCGGGAGCTGACACCGGGGAGCTGTTTTTT.

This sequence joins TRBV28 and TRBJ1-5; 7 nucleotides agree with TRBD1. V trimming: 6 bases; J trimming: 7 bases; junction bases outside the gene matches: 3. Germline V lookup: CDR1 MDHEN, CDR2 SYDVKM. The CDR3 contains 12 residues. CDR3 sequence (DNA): TGTGCCAGCAGACAGGGGTCCCAGCCCCAGCATTTT. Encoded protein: CASRQGSQPQHF.

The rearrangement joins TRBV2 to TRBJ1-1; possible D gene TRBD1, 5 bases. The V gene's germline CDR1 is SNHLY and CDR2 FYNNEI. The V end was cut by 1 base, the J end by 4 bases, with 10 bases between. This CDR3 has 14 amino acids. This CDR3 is CASSEESGGTEAFF. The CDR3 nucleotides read TGTGCCAGCAGTGAAGAGAGCGGGGGCACTGAAGCTTTCTTT.

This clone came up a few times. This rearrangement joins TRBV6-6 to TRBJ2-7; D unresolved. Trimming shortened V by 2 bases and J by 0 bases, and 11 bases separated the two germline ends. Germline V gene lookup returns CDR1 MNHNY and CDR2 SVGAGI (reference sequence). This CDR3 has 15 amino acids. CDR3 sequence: CASSYGPANSYEQYF. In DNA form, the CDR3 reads TGTGCCAGCAGTTACGGGCCGGCGAACTCCTACGAGCAGTACTTC.

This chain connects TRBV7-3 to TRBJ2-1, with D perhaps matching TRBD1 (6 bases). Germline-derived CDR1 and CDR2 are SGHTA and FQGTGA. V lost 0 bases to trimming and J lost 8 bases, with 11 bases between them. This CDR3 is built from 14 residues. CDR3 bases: TGTGCCAGCAGCTTAACGTCGGGACATCATGAGCAGTTCTTC. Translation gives CASSLTSGHHEQFF.

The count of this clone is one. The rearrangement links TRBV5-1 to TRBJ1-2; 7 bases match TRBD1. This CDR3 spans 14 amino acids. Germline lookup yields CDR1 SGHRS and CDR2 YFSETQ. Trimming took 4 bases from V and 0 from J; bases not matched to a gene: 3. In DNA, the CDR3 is TGCGCCAGCAGCCTGACAGGGACTAACTATGGCTACACCTTC. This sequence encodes CASSLTGTNYGYTF.